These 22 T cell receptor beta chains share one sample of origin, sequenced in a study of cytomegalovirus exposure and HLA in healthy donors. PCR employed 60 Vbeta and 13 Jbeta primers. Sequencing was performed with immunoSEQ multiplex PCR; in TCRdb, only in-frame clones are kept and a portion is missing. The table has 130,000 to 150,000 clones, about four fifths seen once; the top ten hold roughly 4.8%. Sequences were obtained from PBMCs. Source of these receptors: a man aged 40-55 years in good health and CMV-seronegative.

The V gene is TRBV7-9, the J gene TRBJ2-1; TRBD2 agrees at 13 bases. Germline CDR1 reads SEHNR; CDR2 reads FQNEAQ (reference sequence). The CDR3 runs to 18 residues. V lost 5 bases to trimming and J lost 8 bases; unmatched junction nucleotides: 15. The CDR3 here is CASSTPKELAGGRDEQFF. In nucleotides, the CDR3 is TGTGCCAGCAGCACCCCGAAGGAACTAGCGGGGGGGCGGGATGAGCAGTTCTTC.

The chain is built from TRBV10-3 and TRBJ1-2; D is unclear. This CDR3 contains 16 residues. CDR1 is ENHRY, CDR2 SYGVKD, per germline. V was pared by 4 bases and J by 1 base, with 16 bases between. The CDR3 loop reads CAISGTTRRVNYGYTF. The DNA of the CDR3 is TGTGCCATCAGTGGAACCACCCGACGGGTTAACTATGGCTACACCTTC.

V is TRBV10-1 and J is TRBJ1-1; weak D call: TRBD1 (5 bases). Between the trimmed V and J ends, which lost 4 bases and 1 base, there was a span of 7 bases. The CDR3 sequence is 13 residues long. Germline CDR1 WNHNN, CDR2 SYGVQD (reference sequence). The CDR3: CASSVTGNTEAFF. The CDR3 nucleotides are TGCGCCAGCAGTGTAACAGGGAACACTGAAGCTTTCTTT.

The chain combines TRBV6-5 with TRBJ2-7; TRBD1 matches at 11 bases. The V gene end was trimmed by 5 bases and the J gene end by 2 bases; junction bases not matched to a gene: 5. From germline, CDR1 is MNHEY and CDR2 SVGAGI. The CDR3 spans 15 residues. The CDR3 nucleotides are TGTGCCAGCAGTATGTGGGACAGGGGGGCCTACGAGCAGTACTTC. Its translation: CASSMWDRGAYEQYF.

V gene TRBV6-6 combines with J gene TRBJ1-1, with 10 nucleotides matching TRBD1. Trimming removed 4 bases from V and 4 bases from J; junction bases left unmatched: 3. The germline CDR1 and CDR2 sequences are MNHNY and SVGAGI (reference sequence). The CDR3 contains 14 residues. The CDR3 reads CASSSGQGGTEAFF. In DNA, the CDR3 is TGTGCCAGCAGTTCTGGACAGGGGGGCACTGAAGCTTTCTTT.

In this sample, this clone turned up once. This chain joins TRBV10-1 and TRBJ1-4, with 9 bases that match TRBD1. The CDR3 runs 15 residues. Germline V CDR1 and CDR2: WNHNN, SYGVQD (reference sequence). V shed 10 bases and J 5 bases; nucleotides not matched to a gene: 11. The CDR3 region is CANQGLGTGNEKLFF. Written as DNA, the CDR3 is TGCGCCAACCAGGGGTTAGGGACAGGGAATGAAAAACTGTTTTTT.

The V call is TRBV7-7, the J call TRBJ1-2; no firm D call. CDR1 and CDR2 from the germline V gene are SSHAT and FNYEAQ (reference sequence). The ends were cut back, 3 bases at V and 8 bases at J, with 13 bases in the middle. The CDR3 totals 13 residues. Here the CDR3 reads CASSFERARGYTF. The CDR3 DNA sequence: TGTGCCAGCAGCTTTGAGAGAGCACGGGGCTACACCTTC.

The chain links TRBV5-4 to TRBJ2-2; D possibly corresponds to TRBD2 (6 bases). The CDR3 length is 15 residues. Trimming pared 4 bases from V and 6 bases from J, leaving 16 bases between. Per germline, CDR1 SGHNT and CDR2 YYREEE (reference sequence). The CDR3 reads CASSGRAAGPGELFF. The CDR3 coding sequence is TGTGCCAGCAGCGGGAGAGCGGCGGGGCCCGGGGAGCTGTTTTTT.

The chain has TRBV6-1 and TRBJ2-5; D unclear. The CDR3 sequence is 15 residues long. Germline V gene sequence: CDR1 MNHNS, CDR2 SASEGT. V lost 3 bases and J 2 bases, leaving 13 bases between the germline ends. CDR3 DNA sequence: TGTGCCAGCAGTGACTTTTATGGCAGGCAAGAGACCCAGTACTTC. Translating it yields CASSDFYGRQETQYF.

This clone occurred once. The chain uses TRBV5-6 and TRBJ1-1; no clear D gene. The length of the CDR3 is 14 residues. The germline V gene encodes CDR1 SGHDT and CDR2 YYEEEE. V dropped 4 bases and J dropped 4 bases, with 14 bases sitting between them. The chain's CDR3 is CASSRTERGTEAFF. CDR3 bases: TGTGCCAGCAGCCGAACGGAAAGAGGCACTGAAGCTTTCTTT. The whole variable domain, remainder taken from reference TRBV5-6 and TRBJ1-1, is DAGVTQSPTHLIKTRGQQVTLRCSPKSGHDTVSWYQQALGQGPQFIFQYYEEEERQRGNFPDRFSGHQFPNYSSELNVNALLLGDSALYLCASSRTERGTEAFFGQGTRLTVV.

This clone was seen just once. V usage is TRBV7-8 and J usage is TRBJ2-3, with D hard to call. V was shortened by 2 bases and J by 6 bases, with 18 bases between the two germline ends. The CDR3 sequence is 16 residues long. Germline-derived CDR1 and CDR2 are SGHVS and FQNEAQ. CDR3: CASSLTVTVPSDTQYF. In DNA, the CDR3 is TGTGCCAGCAGCTTAACGGTAACAGTCCCATCCGATACGCAGTATTTT.

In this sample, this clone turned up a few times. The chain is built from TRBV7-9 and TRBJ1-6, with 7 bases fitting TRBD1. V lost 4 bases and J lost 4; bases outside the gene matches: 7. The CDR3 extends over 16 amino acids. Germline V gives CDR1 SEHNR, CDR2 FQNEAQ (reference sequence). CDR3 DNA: TGTGCCAGCAGCTCCTTAAACAGGGGATATAATTCACCCCTCCACTTT. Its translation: CASSSLNRGYNSPLHF.

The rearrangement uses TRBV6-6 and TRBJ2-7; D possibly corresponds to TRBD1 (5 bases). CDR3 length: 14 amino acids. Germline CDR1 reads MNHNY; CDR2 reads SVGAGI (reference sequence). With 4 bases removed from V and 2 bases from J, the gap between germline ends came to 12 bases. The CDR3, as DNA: TGTGCCAGCAGTTTAACACAGGAAACCTACGAGCAGTACTTC. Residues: CASSLTQETYEQYF.

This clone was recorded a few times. CDR3 amino acids: CASSPGQGRNNEQFF. In DNA form, the CDR3 reads TGTGCCAGCAGCCCGGGGCAGGGGCGAAACAATGAGCAGTTCTTC. The chain combines TRBV7-9 with TRBJ2-1; D might be TRBD1 (6 bases). This CDR3 has 15 residues. Trimming removed 5 bases at V and 5 bases at J, with 16 bases between. CDR1 and CDR2 from the germline V gene are SEHNR and FQNEAQ (reference sequence).

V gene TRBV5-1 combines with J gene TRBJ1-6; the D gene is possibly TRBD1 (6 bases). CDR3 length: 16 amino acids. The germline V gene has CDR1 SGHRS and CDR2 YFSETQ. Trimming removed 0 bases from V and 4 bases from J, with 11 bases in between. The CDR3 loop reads CASSLGGGLYNSPLHF. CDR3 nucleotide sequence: TGCGCCAGCAGCTTGGGTGGGGGCCTATATAATTCACCCCTCCACTTT.

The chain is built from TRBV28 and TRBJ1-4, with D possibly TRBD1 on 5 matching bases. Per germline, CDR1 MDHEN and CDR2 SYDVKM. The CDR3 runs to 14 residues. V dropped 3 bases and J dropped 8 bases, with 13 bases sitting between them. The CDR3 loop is CASSLGGEGEKLFF. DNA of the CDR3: TGTGCCAGCAGTTTGGGAGGGGAGGGGGAAAAACTGTTTTTT.

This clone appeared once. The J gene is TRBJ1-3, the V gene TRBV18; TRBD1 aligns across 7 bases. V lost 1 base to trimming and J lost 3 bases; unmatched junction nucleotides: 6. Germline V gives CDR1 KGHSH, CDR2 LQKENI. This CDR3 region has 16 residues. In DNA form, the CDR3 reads TGTGCCAGCTCACCACGACAGGGTGGCATTGGAAACACCATATATTTT. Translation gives CASSPRQGGIGNTIYF.

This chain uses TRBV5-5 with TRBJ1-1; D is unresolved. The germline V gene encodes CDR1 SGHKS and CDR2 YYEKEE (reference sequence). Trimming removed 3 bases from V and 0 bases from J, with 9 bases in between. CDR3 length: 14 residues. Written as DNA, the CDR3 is TGTGCCAGCAGCTGGAGATCCATGAACACTGAAGCTTTCTTT. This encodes CASSWRSMNTEAFF.

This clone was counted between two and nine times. CDR3 sequence: CANPSTGSYNSPLHF. CDR3 bases: TGTGCCAACCCATCGACAGGGTCCTATAATTCACCCCTCCACTTT. The V call is TRBV5-8, the J call TRBJ1-6; 7 nucleotides line up with TRBD1. The CDR3 has 15 residues. V was pared by 9 bases and J by 1 base, with 7 bases of the junction left unmatched. Germline V gene data show CDR1 as SGHTS and CDR2 as YDEGEE. The entire variable domain, with the rest obtained from reference TRBV5-8 and TRBJ1-6, is as follows: EAGVTQSPTHLIKTRGQQATLRCSPISGHTSVYWYQQALGLGLQFLLWYDEGEERNRGNFPPRFSGRQFPNYSSELNVNALELEDSALYLCANPSTGSYNSPLHFGNGTRLTVT.

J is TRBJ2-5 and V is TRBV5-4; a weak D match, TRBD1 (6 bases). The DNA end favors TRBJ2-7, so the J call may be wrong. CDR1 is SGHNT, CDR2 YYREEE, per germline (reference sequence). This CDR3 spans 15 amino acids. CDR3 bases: TGTGCCAGCAGCAATAGACAGGCGTCCTTTTACGAGCAGTACTTC. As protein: CASSNRQASFYEQYF.

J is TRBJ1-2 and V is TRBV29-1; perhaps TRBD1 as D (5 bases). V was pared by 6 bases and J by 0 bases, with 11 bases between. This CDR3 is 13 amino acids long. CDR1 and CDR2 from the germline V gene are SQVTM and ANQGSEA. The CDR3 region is CSVDSSSNYGYTF. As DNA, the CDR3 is TGCAGCGTAGACAGCTCGTCTAACTATGGCTACACCTTC.

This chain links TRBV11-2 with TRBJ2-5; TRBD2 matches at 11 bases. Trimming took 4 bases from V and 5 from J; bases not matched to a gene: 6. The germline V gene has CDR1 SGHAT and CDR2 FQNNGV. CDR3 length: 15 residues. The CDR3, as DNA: TGTGCCAGCAGCTCGAGACTAGCGGGGTGGGAGACCCAGTACTTC. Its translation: CASSSRLAGWETQYF.